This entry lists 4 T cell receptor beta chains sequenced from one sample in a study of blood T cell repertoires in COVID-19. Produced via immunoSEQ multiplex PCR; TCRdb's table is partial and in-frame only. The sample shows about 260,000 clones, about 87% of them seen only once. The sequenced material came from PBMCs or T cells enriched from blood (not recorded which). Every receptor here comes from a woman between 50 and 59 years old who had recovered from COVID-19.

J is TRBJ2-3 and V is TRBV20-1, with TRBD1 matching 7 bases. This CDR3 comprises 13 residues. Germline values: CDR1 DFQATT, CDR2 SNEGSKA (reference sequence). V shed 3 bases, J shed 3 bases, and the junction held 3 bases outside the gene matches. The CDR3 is CSASLQGTDTQYF. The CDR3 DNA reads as TGCAGTGCTAGTTTACAGGGGACAGATACGCAGTATTTT.

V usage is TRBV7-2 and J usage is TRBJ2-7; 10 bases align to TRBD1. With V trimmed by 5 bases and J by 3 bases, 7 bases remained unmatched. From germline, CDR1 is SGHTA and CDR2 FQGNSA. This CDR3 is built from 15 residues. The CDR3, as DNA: TGTGCCAGCAGCCCAGGACAGGGGGGGAGCTACGAGCAGTACTTC. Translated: CASSPGQGGSYEQYF.

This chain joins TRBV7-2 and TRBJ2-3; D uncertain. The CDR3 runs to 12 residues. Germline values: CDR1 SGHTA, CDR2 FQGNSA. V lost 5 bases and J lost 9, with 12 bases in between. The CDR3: CASSTTPSTQYF. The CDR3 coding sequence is TGTGCCAGCAGCACCACTCCTTCCACGCAGTATTTT.

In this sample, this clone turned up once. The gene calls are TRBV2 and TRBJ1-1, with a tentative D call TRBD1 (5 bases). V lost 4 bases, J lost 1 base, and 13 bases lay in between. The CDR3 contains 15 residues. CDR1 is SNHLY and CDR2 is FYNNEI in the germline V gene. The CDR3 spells CASSGRTGENTEAFF. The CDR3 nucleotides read TGTGCCAGCAGTGGTCGAACGGGGGAGAACACTGAAGCTTTCTTT.